Here is one TCR beta chain with its context. Its specificity is unknown. Looked up from germline, CDR1 is SGHAT and CDR2 is FQNNGV. Deletions cut 0 bases from V and 0 bases from J, with 2 bases between. CDR3 size: 13 residues. The data belong to a study of OX40 agonist ivuxolimab in advanced cancers. Study as a whole: A diagnosis of hepatocellular carcinoma, melanoma, renal cell or head and neck cancer was present in dose-escalation patients. With a range of about 23 to 90, age averaged roughly 61 years, and 65% to 90% were male. Study-wide findings and caveats: There was clonal expansion of CD4+ and CD8+ blood T cells by week 6 at 0.1 to 3.0 mg/kg. Determination of antigen specificity was not performed for the expanded peripheral T cells.

Profiling relied on immunoSEQ multiplex PCR, and the TCRdb table lists in-frame clones only, not all of them. The sample holds approximately 60,000 clones, 94% seen once. Sample: CD4+ or CD8+ T cells sorted from blood, taken in a trial of the OX40 agonist ivuxolimab. The sequence was obtained from an adult with an advanced solid tumor such as melanoma, head and neck, liver or kidney cancer. The V and J genes are TRBV11-2 and TRBJ2-5; D is unclear. In DNA, the CDR3 is TGTGCCAGCAGCTTAGACTACCAAGAGACCCAGTACTTC. This gives the protein CASSLDYQETQYF.